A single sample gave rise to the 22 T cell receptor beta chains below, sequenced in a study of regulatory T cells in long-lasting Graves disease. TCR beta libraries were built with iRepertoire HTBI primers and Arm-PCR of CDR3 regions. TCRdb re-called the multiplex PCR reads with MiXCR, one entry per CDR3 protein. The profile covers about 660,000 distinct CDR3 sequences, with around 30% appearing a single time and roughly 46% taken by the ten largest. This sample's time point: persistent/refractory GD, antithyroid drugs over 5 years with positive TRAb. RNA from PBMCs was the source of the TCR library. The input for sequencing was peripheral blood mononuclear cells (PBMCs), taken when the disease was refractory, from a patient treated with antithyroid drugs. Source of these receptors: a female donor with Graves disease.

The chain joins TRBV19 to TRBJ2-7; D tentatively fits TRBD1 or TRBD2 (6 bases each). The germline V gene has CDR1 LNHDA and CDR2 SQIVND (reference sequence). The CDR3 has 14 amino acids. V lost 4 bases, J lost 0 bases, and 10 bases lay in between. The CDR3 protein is CASSRGANSYEQYF. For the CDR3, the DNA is TGTGCCAGTAGTAGGGGGGCAAACTCCTACGAGCAGTACTTC.

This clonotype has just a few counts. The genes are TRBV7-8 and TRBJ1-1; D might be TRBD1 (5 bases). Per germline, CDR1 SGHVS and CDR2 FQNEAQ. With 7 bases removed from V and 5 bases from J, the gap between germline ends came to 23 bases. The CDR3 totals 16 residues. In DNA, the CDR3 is TGTGCCAGCACCCCCCTGGGTAGGGGCGCGAGAACTGAAGCTTTCTTT. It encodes CASTPLGRGARTEAFF.

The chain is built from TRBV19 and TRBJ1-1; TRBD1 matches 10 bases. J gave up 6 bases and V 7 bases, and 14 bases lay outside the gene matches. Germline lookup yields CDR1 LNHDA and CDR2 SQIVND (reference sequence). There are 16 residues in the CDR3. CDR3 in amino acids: CASTILPGQGRPEAFF. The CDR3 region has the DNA TGTGCCAGTACTATTCTACCGGGACAGGGGCGGCCTGAAGCTTTCTTT.

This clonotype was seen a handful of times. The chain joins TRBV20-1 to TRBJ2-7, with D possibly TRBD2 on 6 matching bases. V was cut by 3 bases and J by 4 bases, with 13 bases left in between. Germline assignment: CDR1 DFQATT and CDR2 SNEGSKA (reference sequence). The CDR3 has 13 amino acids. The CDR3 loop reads CSARVSGTYEQYF. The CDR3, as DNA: TGCAGTGCTAGGGTTAGCGGCACATACGAGCAGTACTTC.

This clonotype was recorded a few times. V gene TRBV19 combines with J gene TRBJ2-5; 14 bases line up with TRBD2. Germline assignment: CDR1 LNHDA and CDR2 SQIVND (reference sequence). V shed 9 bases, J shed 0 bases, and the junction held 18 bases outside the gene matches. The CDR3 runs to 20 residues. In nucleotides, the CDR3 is TGTGCCAGGCAAATACGAGCGGGACTAGCGGGAGAGTACTACCAAGAGACCCAGTACTTC. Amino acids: CARQIRAGLAGEYYQETQYF.

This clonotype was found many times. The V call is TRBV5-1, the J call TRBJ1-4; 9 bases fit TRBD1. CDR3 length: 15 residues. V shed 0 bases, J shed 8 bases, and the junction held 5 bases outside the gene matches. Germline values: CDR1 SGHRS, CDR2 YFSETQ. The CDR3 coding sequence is TGCGCCAGCAGCTTGGGGGACAGGGTAGACGAAAAACTGTTTTTT. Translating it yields CASSLGDRVDEKLFF.

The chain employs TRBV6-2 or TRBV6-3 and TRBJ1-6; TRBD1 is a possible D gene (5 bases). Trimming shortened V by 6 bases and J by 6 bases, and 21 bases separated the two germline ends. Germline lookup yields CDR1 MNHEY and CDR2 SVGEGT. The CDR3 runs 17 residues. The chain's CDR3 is CASRPRDLININSPLHF. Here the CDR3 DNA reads TGTGCCAGCAGGCCCCGGGACCTTATTAACATTAATTCACCCCTCCACTTT.

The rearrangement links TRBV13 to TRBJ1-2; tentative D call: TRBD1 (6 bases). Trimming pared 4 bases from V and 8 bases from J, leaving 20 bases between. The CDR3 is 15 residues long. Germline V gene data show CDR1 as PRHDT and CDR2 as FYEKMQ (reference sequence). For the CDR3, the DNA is TGTGCCAGCAGCTCCGGGCTGGGGGGGCTGGCGGGCTACACCTTC. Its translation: CASSSGLGGLAGYTF.

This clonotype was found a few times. The CDR3 region has the DNA TGTGCCAGCAGTGCGGGGCCTGAAGCTTTCTTT. Encoded protein: CASSAGPEAFF. V and J are TRBV2 and TRBJ1-1; a possible D gene is TRBD1 (5 bases). This CDR3 has 11 amino acids. Germline values: CDR1 SNHLY, CDR2 FYNNEI. Trimming left V 4 bases short and J 6 bases short, with 6 bases between.

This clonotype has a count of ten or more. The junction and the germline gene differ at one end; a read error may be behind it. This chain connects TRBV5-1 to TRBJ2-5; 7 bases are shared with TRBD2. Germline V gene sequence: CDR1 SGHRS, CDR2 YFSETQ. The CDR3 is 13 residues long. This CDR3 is CASSPGGQETQYF. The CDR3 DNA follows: TGTGCCAGCAGCCCGGGGGGCCAAGAGACCCAGTACTTC.

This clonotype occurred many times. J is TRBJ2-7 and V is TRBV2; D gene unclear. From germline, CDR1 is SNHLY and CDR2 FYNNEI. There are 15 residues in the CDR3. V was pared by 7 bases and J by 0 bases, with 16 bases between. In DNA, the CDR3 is TGTGCCAGCATCAGGACCCTGAGGACCTCCTACGAGCAGTACTTC. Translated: CASIRTLRTSYEQYF.

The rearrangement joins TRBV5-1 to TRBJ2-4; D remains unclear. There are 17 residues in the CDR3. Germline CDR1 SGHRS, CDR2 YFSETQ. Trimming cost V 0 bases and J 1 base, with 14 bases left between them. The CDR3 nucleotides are TGCGCCAGCAGCTTGGCCGTTGGAGTGCAGGCCAAAAACATTCAGTACTTC. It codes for CASSLAVGVQAKNIQYF.

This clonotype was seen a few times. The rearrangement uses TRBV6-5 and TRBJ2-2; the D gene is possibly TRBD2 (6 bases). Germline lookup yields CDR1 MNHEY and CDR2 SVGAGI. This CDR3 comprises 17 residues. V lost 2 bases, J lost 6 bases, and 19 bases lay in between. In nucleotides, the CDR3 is TGTGCCAGCAGTTACGGCGGAGGAGGGATTTTTGCCGGGGAGCTGTTTTTT. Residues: CASSYGGGGIFAGELFF.

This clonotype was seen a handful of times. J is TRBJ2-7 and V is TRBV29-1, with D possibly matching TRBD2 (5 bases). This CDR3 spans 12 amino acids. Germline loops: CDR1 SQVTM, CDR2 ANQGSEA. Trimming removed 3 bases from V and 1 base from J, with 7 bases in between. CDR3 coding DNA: TGCAGCGTTGATGAGGGATCCTACGAGCAGTACTTC. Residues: CSVDEGSYEQYF.

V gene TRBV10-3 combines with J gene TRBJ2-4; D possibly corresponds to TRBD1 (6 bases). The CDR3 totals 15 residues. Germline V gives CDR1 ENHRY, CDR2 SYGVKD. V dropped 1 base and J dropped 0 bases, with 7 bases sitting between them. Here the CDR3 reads CAISELQGAKNIQYF. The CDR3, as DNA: TGTGCCATCAGTGAGTTACAGGGAGCCAAAAACATTCAGTACTTC.

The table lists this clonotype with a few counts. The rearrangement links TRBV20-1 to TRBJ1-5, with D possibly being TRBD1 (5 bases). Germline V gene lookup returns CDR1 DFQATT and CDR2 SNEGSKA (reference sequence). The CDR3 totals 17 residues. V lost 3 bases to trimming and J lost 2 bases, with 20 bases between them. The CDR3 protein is CSASLARVRVGNQPQHF. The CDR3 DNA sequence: TGCAGTGCTAGCCTCGCCAGGGTAAGAGTAGGCAATCAGCCCCAGCATTTT.

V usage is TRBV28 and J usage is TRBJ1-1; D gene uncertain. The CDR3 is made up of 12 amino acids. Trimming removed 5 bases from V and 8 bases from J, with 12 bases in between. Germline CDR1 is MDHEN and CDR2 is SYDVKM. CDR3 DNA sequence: TGTGCCAGCAGTCTCCCCCAAGGGGAAGCTTTCTTT. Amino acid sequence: CASSLPQGEAFF.

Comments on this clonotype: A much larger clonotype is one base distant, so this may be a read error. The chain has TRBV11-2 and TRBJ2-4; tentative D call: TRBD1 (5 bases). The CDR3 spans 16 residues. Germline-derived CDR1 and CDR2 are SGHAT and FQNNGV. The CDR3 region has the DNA TGTGCCAGCAGCACAAATATGGACATAGCCAAAAACACTCAGTACTTC. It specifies CASSTNMDIAKNTQYF. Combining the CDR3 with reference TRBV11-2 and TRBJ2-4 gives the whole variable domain EAGVAQSPRYKIIEKRQSVAFWCNPISGHATLYWYQQILGQGPKLLIQFQNNGVVDDSQLPKDRFSAERLKGVDSTLKIQPAKLEDSAVYLCASSTNMDIAKNTQYFGAGTRLSVL.

The CDR3 DNA reads as TGTGCCAGCAGCTTGGCAGGGTTGGCCGCAGATACGCAGTATTTT. This translates into CASSLAGLAADTQYF. This chain connects TRBV11-2 to TRBJ2-3; maybe TRBD1 (5 bases). The germline V gene has CDR1 SGHAT and CDR2 FQNNGV. V lost 3 bases to trimming and J lost 4 bases, with 14 bases between them. This CDR3 is 15 amino acids long.

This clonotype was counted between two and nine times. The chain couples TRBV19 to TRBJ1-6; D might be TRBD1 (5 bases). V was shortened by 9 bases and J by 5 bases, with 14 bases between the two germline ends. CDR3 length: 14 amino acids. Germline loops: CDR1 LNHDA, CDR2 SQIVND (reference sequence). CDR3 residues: CASNRRRDNSPLHF. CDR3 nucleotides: TGTGCCAGCAACAGGCGACGCGATAATTCACCCCTCCACTTT.

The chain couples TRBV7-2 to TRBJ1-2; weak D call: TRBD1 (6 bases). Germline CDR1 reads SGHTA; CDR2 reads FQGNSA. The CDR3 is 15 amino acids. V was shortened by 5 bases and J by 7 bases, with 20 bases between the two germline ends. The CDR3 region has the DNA TGTGCCAGCAGCCCGAGGGGAGGGGGAGTTAGTGGCTACACCTTC. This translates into CASSPRGGGVSGYTF.

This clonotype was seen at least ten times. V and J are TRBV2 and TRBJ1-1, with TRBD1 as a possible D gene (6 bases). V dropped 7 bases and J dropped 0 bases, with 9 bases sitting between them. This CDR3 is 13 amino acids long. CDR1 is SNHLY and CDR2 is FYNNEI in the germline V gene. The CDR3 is CASNRQVNTEAFF. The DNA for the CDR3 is TGTGCCAGCAATAGACAGGTGAACACTGAAGCTTTCTTT.